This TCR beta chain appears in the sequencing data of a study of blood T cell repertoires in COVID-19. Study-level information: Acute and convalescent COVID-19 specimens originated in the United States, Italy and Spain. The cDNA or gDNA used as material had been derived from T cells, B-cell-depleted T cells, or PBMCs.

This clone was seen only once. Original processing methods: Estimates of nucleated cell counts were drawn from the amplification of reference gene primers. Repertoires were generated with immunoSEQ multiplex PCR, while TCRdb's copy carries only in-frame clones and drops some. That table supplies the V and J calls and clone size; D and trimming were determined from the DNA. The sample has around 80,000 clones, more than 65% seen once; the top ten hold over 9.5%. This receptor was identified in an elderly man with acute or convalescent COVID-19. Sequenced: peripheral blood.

The CDR3 DNA reads TGTGCCAGCAGTTACGGGGCAGGGACGAACACCGGGGAGCTGTTTTTT. Translating it yields CASSYGAGTNTGELFF. The chain is built from TRBV6-2 or TRBV6-3 and TRBJ2-2, with D possibly TRBD1 on 5 matching bases. The germline gives CDR1 MNHEY, CDR2 SVGEGT. The V end was cut by 2 bases, the J end by 0 bases, with 10 bases between. This CDR3 contains 16 residues.